This record concerns one T cell receptor beta chain sequence. These data belong to a study of blood T cell repertoires in COVID-19. Study overall: Sources were T cells, B-cell-depleted T cells, or PBMCs; the material itself was cDNA or gDNA.

CDR1 and CDR2 (germline): SGHRS, YFSETQ. This CDR3 has 16 residues. The V end was cut by 4 bases, the J end by 10 bases, with 24 bases between. Produced via immunoSEQ multiplex PCR; TCRdb's table is partial and in-frame only. The sample includes 150,000 or so clones, approximately 83% of them seen just once. The chain carries TRBV5-1 and TRBJ2-1; D may be TRBD1 (7 bases). This TCR came from an older woman who had recovered from COVID-19. Sequencing was performed on PBMCs or T cells enriched from blood (not recorded which). CDR3 residues: CASSPGGGQVSVEQFF. DNA for the CDR3: TGCGCCAGCAGCCCAGGGGGAGGACAGGTCAGCGTGGAGCAGTTCTTC.